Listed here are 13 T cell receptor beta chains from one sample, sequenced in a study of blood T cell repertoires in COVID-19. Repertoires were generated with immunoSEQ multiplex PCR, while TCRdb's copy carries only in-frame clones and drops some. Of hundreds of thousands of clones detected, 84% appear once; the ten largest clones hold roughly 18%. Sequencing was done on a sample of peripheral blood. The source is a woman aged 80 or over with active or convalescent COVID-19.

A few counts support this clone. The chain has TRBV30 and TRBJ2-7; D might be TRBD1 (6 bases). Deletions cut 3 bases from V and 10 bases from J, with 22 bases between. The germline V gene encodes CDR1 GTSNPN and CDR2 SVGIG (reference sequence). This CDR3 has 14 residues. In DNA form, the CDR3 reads TGTGCCTGGAGCCACAGGGCTGTAATCCAAACCCAGTACTTC. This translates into CAWSHRAVIQTQYF.

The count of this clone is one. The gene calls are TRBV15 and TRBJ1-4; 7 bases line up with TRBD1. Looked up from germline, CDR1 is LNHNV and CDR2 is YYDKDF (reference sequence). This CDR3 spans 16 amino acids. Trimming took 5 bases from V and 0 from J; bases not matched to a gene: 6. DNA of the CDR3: TGTGCCACCAGCCAGGGGGTTGGGGCAACTAATGAAAAACTGTTTTTT. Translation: CATSQGVGATNEKLFF.

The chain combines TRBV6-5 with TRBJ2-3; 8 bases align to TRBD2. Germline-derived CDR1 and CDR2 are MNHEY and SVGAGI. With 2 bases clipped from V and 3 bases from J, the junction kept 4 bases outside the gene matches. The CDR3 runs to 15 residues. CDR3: CASSYQAGVTDTQYF. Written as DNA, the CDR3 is TGTGCCAGCAGTTACCAAGCGGGAGTAACAGATACGCAGTATTTT.

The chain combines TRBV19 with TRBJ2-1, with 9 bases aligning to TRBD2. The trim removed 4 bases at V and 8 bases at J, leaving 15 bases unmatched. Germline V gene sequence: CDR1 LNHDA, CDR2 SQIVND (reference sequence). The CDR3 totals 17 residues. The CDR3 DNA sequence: TGTGCCAGTAGTAGTATGGTTCGCGGGGGGGCCGATGATGAGCAGTTCTTC. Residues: CASSSMVRGGADDEQFF.

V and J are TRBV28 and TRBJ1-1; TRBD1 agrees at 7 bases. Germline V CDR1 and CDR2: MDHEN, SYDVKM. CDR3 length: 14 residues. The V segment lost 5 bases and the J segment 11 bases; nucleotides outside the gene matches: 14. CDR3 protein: CASSLLTGASRAFF. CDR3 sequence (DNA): TGTGCCAGCAGTCTACTTACAGGGGCCTCAAGGGCTTTCTTT.

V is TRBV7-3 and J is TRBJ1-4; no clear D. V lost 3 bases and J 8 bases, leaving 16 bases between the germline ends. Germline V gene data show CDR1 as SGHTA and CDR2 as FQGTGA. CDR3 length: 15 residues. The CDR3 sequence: CASSFSPGMGEKLFF. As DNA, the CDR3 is TGTGCCAGCAGCTTCTCCCCCGGTATGGGCGAAAAACTGTTTTTT.

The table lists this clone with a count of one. CDR3 DNA sequence: TGCGCCAGCAGCCAAGCGGGGAACACTGAAGCTTTCTTT. It is translated as CASSQAGNTEAFF. The chain uses TRBV4-3 and TRBJ1-1; D is uncertain. The CDR3 totals 13 residues. The germline V and J ends were trimmed by 1 base and 1 base, with 4 bases remaining between them. CDR1 and CDR2 from the germline V gene are LGHNA and YSLEER.

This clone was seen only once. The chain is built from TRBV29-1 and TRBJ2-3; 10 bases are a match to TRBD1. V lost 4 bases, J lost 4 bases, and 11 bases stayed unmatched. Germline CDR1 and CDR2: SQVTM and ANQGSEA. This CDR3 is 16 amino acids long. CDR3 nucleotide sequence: TGCAGCGTTGGATGGGGAGGGACAGGGGTGGCAGATACGCAGTATTTT. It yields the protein CSVGWGGTGVADTQYF.

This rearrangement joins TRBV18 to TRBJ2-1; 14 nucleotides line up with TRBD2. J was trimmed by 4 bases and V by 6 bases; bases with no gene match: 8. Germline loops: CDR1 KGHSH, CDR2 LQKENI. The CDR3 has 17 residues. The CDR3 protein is CASSDGTSGRTYNEQFF. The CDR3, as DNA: TGTGCCAGCTCGGACGGGACTAGCGGGAGAACGTACAATGAGCAGTTCTTC.

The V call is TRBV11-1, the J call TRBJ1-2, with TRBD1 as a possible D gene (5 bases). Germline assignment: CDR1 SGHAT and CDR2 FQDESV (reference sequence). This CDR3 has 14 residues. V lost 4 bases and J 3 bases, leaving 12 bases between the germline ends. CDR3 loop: CASSSVTGDYGYTF. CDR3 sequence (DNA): TGTGCCAGCAGCTCGGTTACGGGGGACTATGGCTACACCTTC.

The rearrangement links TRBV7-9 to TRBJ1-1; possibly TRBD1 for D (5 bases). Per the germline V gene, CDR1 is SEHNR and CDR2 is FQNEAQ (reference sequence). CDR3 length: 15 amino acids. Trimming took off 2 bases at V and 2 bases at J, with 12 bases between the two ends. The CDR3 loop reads CASSLRPDSNTEAFF. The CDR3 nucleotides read TGTGCCAGCAGCTTAAGACCCGACAGCAACACTGAAGCTTTCTTT.

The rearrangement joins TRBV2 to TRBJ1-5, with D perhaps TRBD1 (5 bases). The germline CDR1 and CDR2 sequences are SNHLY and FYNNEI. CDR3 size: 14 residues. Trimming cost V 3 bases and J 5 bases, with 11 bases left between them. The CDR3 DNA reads TGTGCCAGCAGTGAGTCCACGGGGGATCAGCCCCAGCATTTT. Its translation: CASSESTGDQPQHF. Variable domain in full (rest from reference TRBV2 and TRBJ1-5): EPEVTQTPSHQVTQMGQEVILRCVPISNHLYFYWYRQILGQKVEFLVSFYNNEISEKSEIFDDQFSVERPDGSNFTLKIRSTKLEDSAMYFCASSESTGDQPQHFGDGTRLSIL.

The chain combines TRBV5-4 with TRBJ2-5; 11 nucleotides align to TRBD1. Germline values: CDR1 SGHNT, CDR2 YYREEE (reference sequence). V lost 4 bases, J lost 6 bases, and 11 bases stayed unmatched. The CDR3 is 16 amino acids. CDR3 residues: CASSPGQGAVMKTQYF. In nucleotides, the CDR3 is TGTGCCAGCAGCCCAGGACAGGGGGCGGTCATGAAGACCCAGTACTTC.